This T cell receptor (beta chain) stems from a study of OX40 agonist ivuxolimab in advanced cancers. TCRdb keeps only in-frame clones here, not all; method: immunoSEQ multiplex PCR. The table lists over 15,000 clones, 80% to 90% of them singletons. The V end was cut by 3 bases, the J end by 1 base, with 11 bases between. This CDR3 is built from 15 residues. CDR1 is SGDLS, CDR2 YYNGEE, per germline. The sequencing used CD4+ or CD8+ T cells sorted from blood, collected in a trial of the OX40 agonist ivuxolimab. The chain joins TRBV9 to TRBJ1-3; possibly TRBD1 for D (5 bases). The clonotype was recovered from an adult with an advanced solid tumor such as melanoma, head and neck, liver or kidney cancer. CDR3 sequence: CASSGGRRSGNTIYF. For the CDR3, the DNA is TGTGCCAGCAGCGGGGGCAGGAGATCTGGAAACACCATATATTTT.